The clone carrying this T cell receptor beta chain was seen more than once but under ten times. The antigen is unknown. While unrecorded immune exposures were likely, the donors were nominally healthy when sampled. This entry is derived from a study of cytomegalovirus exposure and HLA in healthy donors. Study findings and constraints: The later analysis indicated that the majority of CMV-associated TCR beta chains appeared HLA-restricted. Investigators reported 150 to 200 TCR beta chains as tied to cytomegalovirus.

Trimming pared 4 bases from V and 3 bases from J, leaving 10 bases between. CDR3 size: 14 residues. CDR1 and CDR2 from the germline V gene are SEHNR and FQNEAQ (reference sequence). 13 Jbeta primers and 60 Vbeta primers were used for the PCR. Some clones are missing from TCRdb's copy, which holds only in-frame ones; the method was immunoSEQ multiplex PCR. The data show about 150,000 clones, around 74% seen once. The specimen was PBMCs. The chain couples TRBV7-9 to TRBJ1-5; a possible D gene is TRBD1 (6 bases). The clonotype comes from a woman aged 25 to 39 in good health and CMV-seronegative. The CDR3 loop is CASSSGQYNQPQHF. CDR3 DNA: TGTGCCAGCAGCTCCGGACAGTACAATCAGCCCCAGCATTTT.